The present T cell receptor (beta chain) was sequenced within a study of T cells in narcolepsy. Trimming removed 4 bases from V and 0 bases from J, with 9 bases in between. The CDR3 is made up of 14 amino acids. Germline CDR1 and CDR2: GTSNPN and SVGIG (reference sequence). General study findings and limits: No autoreactive T cell clone sequences appeared in some memory CD4+ repertoires.

A note on this clone: As yet, its antigen is unknown.

Method: immunoSEQ multiplex PCR; TCRdb's copy keeps in-frame clones and lacks some. The data contain 28,000 or so clones, roughly four fifths of them seen just once; the ten biggest clones take up approximately 1.2%. This sequence originates from a human donor with narcolepsy. This chain uses TRBV30 with TRBJ2-2; D not resolved. The sample was CD45RA- memory CD4+ T cells from PBMCs. The CDR3 coding sequence is TGTGCCTGGAAACAACAGACGAACACCGGGGAGCTGTTTTTT. This translates into CAWKQQTNTGELFF.